These 26 T cell receptor beta chains were sequenced from one sample in a study of cytomegalovirus exposure and HLA in healthy donors. The PCR made use of 60 Vbeta and 13 Jbeta primers. This table comes from immunoSEQ multiplex PCR, and its TCRdb copy is limited to in-frame clones, with some not included. The sample holds over 130,000 clones, more than 75% seen once. Sequencing was performed on PBMCs. These TCRs come from a man over 45 in good health and CMV-seronegative.

The chain joins TRBV4-2 to TRBJ2-3, with D possibly being TRBD2 (5 bases). Germline CDR1 reads LGHNA; CDR2 reads YNFKEQ. Trimming removed 4 bases from V and 2 bases from J, with 19 bases in between. This CDR3 is 17 amino acids long. The CDR3 loop reads CASSPRSTGINTDTQYF. The CDR3 region has the DNA TGTGCCAGCAGCCCTCGTTCGACGGGGATTAACACAGATACGCAGTATTTT.

This clone was found once. The chain has TRBV29-1 and TRBJ2-7, with 11 nucleotides matching TRBD1. V lost 4 bases and J lost 3; bases outside the gene matches: 2. Germline V CDR1 and CDR2: SQVTM, ANQGSEA. The CDR3 has 13 residues. The CDR3 reads CSVGTGGNYEQYF. DNA of the CDR3: TGCAGCGTTGGGACAGGGGGCAACTACGAGCAGTACTTC.

This clone was seen a handful of times. The chain has TRBV12-5 and TRBJ2-7; TRBD1 aligns across 7 bases. Germline loops: CDR1 LGHNT, CDR2 FRNRAP. The CDR3 consists of 16 residues. With 0 bases clipped from V and 3 bases from J, the junction kept 8 bases outside the gene matches. This chain's CDR3 is CASGLVRGQSLYEQYF. CDR3 in DNA: TGTGCTAGTGGTTTGGTTAGGGGACAGAGCCTCTACGAGCAGTACTTC.

The chain carries TRBV10-1 and TRBJ2-7, with a weak D call TRBD1 (6 bases). Per the germline V gene, CDR1 is WNHNN and CDR2 is SYGVQD (reference sequence). Trimming removed 9 bases at V and 1 base at J, with 19 bases between. The CDR3 is 15 residues long. For the CDR3, the DNA is TGCGCCAGTCTGACAGGCGGCGGGCAGTCCTACGAGCAGTACTTC. This sequence encodes CASLTGGGQSYEQYF.

This clone was seen more than once but under ten times. The rearrangement joins TRBV6-6 to TRBJ1-2; the D is unclear. The CDR3 loop spans 13 amino acids. Trimming pared 6 bases from V and 8 bases from J, leaving 16 bases between. Germline assignment: CDR1 MNHNY and CDR2 SVGAGI (reference sequence). DNA for the CDR3: TGTGCCAGCAGCTCCTCAGGCTCTAGCGGCTACACCTTC. Its translation is CASSSSGSSGYTF.

The chain recombines TRBV29-1 with TRBJ1-2; maybe TRBD1 (5 bases). This CDR3 has 14 residues. Germline loops: CDR1 SQVTM, CDR2 ANQGSEA. V dropped 3 bases and J dropped 4 bases, with 15 bases sitting between them. The CDR3 loop reads CSVDDGQGFYGYTF. For the CDR3, the DNA is TGCAGCGTTGATGATGGGCAGGGTTTCTATGGCTACACCTTC.

The V and J genes are TRBV28 and TRBJ1-2; 8 nucleotides line up with TRBD1. The CDR3 spans 14 residues. Trimming removed 8 bases from V and 4 bases from J; junction bases left unmatched: 9. Germline CDR1 MDHEN, CDR2 SYDVKM. The CDR3 DNA reads as TGTGCCAGCGCAACAGGGGGAAGGGGCTATGGCTACACCTTC. Its translation is CASATGGRGYGYTF.

The chain combines TRBV4-2 with TRBJ1-5; 10 bases are a match to TRBD1. The germline V gene encodes CDR1 LGHNA and CDR2 YNFKEQ. The junction had 2 bases not matched to a gene; V was cut back by 1 base and J by 5 bases. This CDR3 spans 15 amino acids. Here the CDR3 DNA reads TGTGCCAGCAGCCAAGGGACAGGGGGACATCAGCCCCAGCATTTT. Translated, it gives CASSQGTGGHQPQHF.

V is TRBV15 and J is TRBJ1-5; D is unclear. This CDR3 comprises 14 residues. Germline CDR1 reads LNHNV; CDR2 reads YYDKDF (reference sequence). Trimming cost V 9 bases and J 0 bases, with 12 bases left between them. CDR3 region: CATTGNSSNQPQHF. The CDR3 DNA reads as TGTGCCACAACCGGAAACAGTAGCAATCAGCCCCAGCATTTT.

The chain uses TRBV11-3 and TRBJ2-2, with D maybe TRBD2 (6 bases). The CDR3 is 19 residues long. The V gene's germline CDR1 is SGHNT and CDR2 YENEEA. V was pared by 2 bases and J by 4 bases, with 23 bases between. In nucleotides, the CDR3 is TGTGCCAGCAGCTTAAGGCGATCGGGGACTGATCGGTCCACCGGGGAGCTGTTTTTT. This encodes CASSLRRSGTDRSTGELFF.

V gene TRBV6-5 combines with J gene TRBJ2-7, with D tentatively TRBD2 (5 bases). V was cut by 6 bases and J by 3 bases, with 6 bases left in between. Germline assignment: CDR1 MNHEY and CDR2 SVGAGI. The CDR3 totals 11 residues. The CDR3, as DNA: TGTGCCAGCAGACTAGACTACGAGCAGTACTTC. Amino acid sequence: CASRLDYEQYF.

V is TRBV6-5 and J is TRBJ2-7; weak D call: TRBD2 (6 bases). The length of the CDR3 is 15 residues. Trimming shortened V by 6 bases and J by 2 bases, and 17 bases separated the two germline ends. Germline V lookup: CDR1 MNHEY, CDR2 SVGAGI. CDR3 amino acids: CASRPRDSSTYEQYF. DNA for the CDR3: TGTGCCAGCAGGCCAAGGGACTCCAGTACCTACGAGCAGTACTTC.

V and J are TRBV5-4 and TRBJ2-7; D not certain. Trimming took off 0 bases at V and 6 bases at J, with 16 bases between the two ends. The V gene's germline CDR1 is SGHNT and CDR2 YYREEE (reference sequence). The CDR3 contains 15 residues. The CDR3 coding sequence is TGTGCCAGCAGCTTGGATGTCTTTTCGCGTGGCGAGCAGTACTTC. Its protein product is CASSLDVFSRGEQYF.

The V gene is TRBV13, the J gene TRBJ2-7; a possible D gene is TRBD1 (6 bases). The germline gives CDR1 PRHDT, CDR2 FYEKMQ (reference sequence). With 5 bases removed from V and 4 bases from J, the gap between germline ends came to 18 bases. The length of the CDR3 is 15 residues. CDR3 residues: CASSPTLGAGYEQYF. The CDR3 region has the DNA TGTGCCAGCAGCCCCACGTTGGGGGCCGGGTACGAGCAGTACTTC.

This chain uses TRBV5-8 with TRBJ1-2, with TRBD1 matching 7 bases. The V and J ends lost 1 base and 8 bases, in that order; junction bases with no gene match: 17. The CDR3 is 17 residues long. Germline V lookup: CDR1 SGHTS, CDR2 YDEGEE. In DNA, the CDR3 is TGTGCCAGCAGCTTGAGCGTGGGACAGCCCCCGGCGGGAGGCTACACCTTC. This gives the protein CASSLSVGQPPAGGYTF. The full variable domain, completed using reference TRBV5-8 and TRBJ1-2, is EAGVTQSPTHLIKTRGQQATLRCSPISGHTSVYWYQQALGLGLQFLLWYDEGEERNRGNFPPRFSGRQFPNYSSELNVNALELEDSALYLCASSLSVGQPPAGGYTFGSGTRLTVV.

The chain uses TRBV7-6 and TRBJ2-3; 8 bases line up with TRBD1. The CDR3 runs to 15 residues. The germline CDR1 and CDR2 sequences are SGHVS and FNYEAQ. V shed 6 bases and J 3 bases; nucleotides not matched to a gene: 8. The CDR3 sequence is CASSFRGQETDTQYF. CDR3 nucleotide sequence: TGTGCCAGCAGTTTCCGGGGACAGGAGACAGATACGCAGTATTTT.

V and J are TRBV11-3 and TRBJ1-2, with 9 bases that match TRBD1. The CDR3 runs 16 residues. Germline loops: CDR1 SGHNT, CDR2 YENEEA. V shed 5 bases and J 3 bases; nucleotides not matched to a gene: 10. In DNA form, the CDR3 reads TGTGCCAGCAGCAGCCGGGACAGGGATTGGGACTATGGCTACACCTTC. It codes for CASSSRDRDWDYGYTF.

This rearrangement joins TRBV19 to TRBJ2-1; D may be TRBD2 (6 bases). CDR3 size: 14 residues. V lost 5 bases to trimming and J lost 5 bases, with 13 bases between them. Germline V lookup: CDR1 LNHDA, CDR2 SQIVND (reference sequence). CDR3 nucleotides: TGTGCCAGTAGTGGGCGGGGCAGTAACAATGAGCAGTTCTTC. Its translation: CASSGRGSNNEQFF.

This rearrangement joins TRBV6-6 to TRBJ2-7; TRBD1 agrees at 10 bases. CDR3 length: 15 amino acids. The germline V gene encodes CDR1 MNHNY and CDR2 SVGAGI (reference sequence). The junction had 8 bases not matched to a gene; V was cut back by 5 bases and J by 4 bases. This CDR3 is CASSERGTGVYEQYF. The CDR3 DNA follows: TGTGCCAGCAGTGAGCGAGGGACAGGGGTGTACGAGCAGTACTTC.

V is TRBV19 and J is TRBJ1-1; a possible D gene is TRBD1 (5 bases). V was shortened by 5 bases and J by 2 bases, with 15 bases between the two germline ends. The CDR3 runs to 15 residues. CDR1 LNHDA and CDR2 SQIVND come from the germline V gene (reference sequence). The CDR3, as DNA: TGTGCCAGTAGTGCCTGGACCCAGGGAAACACTGAAGCTTTCTTT. Its translation: CASSAWTQGNTEAFF.

V usage is TRBV19 and J usage is TRBJ1-6; maybe TRBD1 (5 bases). Per germline, CDR1 LNHDA and CDR2 SQIVND (reference sequence). Trimming removed 7 bases from V and 7 bases from J, with 11 bases in between. This CDR3 contains 13 residues. CDR3 DNA: TGTGCCAGTATGGAAGACAGAAATTCACCCCTCCACTTT. As protein: CASMEDRNSPLHF.

The chain carries TRBV7-2 and TRBJ2-1; 7 nucleotides agree with TRBD2. The CDR3 runs to 15 residues. Germline loops: CDR1 SGHTA, CDR2 FQGNSA. The V segment lost 6 bases and the J segment 1 base; nucleotides outside the gene matches: 6. CDR3 region: CASRTGLGSYNEQFF. The CDR3 region has the DNA TGTGCCAGCAGGACCGGACTAGGGTCCTACAATGAGCAGTTCTTC.

The sample holds a few counts of this clone. This chain connects TRBV15 to TRBJ2-1; 9 positions match TRBD2. The CDR3 contains 16 residues. V dropped 3 bases and J dropped 3; count of bases not matched to a gene: 6. Germline CDR1 reads LNHNV; CDR2 reads YYDKDF (reference sequence). The DNA of the CDR3 is TGTGCCACCAGCAGCGTACTAGCGGGTTTCTACAATGAGCAGTTCTTC. Its translation is CATSSVLAGFYNEQFF.

The gene calls are TRBV14 and TRBJ2-7, with TRBD1 as a possible D gene (5 bases). Trimming cost V 3 bases and J 6 bases, with 15 bases left between them. The length of the CDR3 is 14 residues. Per the germline V gene, CDR1 is SGHDN and CDR2 is FVKESK. The CDR3, as DNA: TGTGCCAGCAGCCAGGGGCCAGGGTCCCGCGAGCAGTACTTC. It yields the protein CASSQGPGSREQYF.

J is TRBJ2-3 and V is TRBV6-4; TRBD2 matches 9 bases. Trimming took 6 bases from V and 0 from J; bases not matched to a gene: 4. In germline, CDR1 is MRHNA, CDR2 SNTAGT. This CDR3 has 15 amino acids. CDR3 nucleotides: TGTGCCAGCAGCCTGACTAGCGGTAGCACAGATACGCAGTATTTT. The encoded protein is CASSLTSGSTDTQYF.

This chain connects TRBV15 to TRBJ2-5, with 9 bases matching TRBD1. The CDR3 has 15 residues. V shed 9 bases, J shed 2 bases, and the junction held 10 bases outside the gene matches. The germline gives CDR1 LNHNV, CDR2 YYDKDF (reference sequence). Written as DNA, the CDR3 is TGTGCCACTGTTTCCGCGGACAGGGGTCAAGAGACCCAGTACTTC. Translating it yields CATVSADRGQETQYF.